The next 3 T cell receptor beta chains were all read from a single sample in a study of blood T cell repertoires in COVID-19 (dated by TCRdb to 2020 to 2021). Libraries were prepared through the immunoSEQ multiplex PCR assay. In TCRdb, the immuneACCESS table is reduced to in-frame sequences with V and J assigned. These tables do not hold every clone; where another copy was compared, an unresolved V gene accounts for under half, and the others remain unexplained. The sample table holds about 46,000 clones, of which 88% were seen once. The biggest ten clones account for about 12% of the sample. Sequenced material: peripheral blood. The source is a human donor with active COVID-19. The donor label of this sample is uncertain.

V gene TRBV28 combines with J gene TRBJ2-3, with a weak D call TRBD2 (6 bases). V lost 8 bases and J 2 bases, leaving 11 bases between the germline ends. CDR1 MDHEN and CDR2 SYDVKM come from the germline V gene. The CDR3 totals 13 residues. The CDR3 DNA reads TGTGCCAGCCAGAAGCGGGTCACAGATACGCAGTATTTT. This sequence encodes CASQKRVTDTQYF.

This clone is labeled as medium-sized (0.01 to 0.1%). This chain joins TRBV7-2 and TRBJ1-3; D may be TRBD1 (5 bases). Germline lookup yields CDR1 SGHTA and CDR2 FQGNSA. V was clipped by 1 base and J by 0 bases, with 10 bases between them. This CDR3 is 16 amino acids long. The CDR3 DNA sequence: TGTGCCAGCAGCTTAGGACAGCCGAGCTCTGGAAACACCATATATTTT. Its protein product is CASSLGQPSSGNTIYF. The entire variable domain, with the rest obtained from reference TRBV7-2 and TRBJ1-3, is as follows: GAGVSQSPSNKVTEKGKDVELRCDPISGHTALYWYRQSLGQGLEFLIYFQGNSAPDKSGLPSDRFSAERTGGSVSTLTIQRTQQEDSAVYLCASSLGQPSSGNTIYFGEGSWLTVV.

The V gene is TRBV2, the J gene TRBJ1-2; no firm D call. The V gene's germline CDR1 is SNHLY and CDR2 FYNNEI. The CDR3 consists of 13 residues. With 4 bases removed from V and 4 bases from J, the gap between germline ends came to 10 bases. CDR3 in amino acids: CASSVGSFYGYTF. CDR3 nucleotide sequence: TGTGCCAGCAGTGTGGGCAGCTTCTATGGCTACACCTTC.